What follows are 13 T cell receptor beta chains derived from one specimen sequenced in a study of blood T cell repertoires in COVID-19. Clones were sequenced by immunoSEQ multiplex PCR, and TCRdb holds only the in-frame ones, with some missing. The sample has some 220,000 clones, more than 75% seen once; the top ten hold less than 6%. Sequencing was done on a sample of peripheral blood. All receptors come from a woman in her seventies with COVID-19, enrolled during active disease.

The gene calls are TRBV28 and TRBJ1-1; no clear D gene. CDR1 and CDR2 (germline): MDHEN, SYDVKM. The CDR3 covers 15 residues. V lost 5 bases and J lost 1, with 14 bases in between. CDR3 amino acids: CASSPQRGPNTEAFF. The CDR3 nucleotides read TGTGCCAGCAGTCCCCAGAGAGGGCCGAACACTGAAGCTTTCTTT.

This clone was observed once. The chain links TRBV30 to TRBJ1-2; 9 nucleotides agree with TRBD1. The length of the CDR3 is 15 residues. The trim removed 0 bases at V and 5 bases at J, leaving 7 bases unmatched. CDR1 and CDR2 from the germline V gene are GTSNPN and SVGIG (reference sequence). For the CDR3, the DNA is TGTGCCTGGAGTGTACCGGGACAGGGAAATTATGGCTACACCTTC. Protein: CAWSVPGQGNYGYTF.

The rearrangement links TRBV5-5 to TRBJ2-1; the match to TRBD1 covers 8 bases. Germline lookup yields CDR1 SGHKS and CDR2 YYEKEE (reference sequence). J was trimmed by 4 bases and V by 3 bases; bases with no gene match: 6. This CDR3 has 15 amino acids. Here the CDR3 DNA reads TGTGCCAGCAGCTCGACGGACAGGGTTTACAATGAGCAGTTCTTC. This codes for CASSSTDRVYNEQFF.

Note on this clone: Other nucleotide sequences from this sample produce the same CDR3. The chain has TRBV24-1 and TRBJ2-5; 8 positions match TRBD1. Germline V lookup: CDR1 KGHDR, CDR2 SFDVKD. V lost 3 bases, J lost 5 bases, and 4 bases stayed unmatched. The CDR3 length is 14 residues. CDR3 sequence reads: CATSDRTGGETQYF. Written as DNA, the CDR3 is TGTGCCACCAGTGATAGAACAGGGGGGGAGACCCAGTACTTC.

CDR3 amino acids: CASSIPRDSGNTIYF. CDR3 bases: TGTGCCAGTAGTATACCGCGCGACTCTGGAAACACCATATATTTT. The chain is built from TRBV19 and TRBJ1-3; D gene uncertain. The CDR3 sequence is 15 residues long. The V and J ends lost 2 bases and 0 bases respectively, with 8 bases between them. Germline V gene sequence: CDR1 LNHDA, CDR2 SQIVND (reference sequence).

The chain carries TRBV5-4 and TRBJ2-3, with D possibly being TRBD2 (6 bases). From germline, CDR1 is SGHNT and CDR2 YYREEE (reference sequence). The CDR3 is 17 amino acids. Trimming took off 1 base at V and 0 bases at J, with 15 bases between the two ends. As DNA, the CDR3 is TGTGCCAGCAGCTTGTCCGGGAGCCGGCCTAGCACAGATACGCAGTATTTT. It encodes CASSLSGSRPSTDTQYF.

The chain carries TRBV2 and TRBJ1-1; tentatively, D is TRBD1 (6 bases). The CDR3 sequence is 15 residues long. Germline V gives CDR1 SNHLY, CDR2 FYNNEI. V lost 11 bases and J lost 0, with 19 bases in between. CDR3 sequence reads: CAGRQVPAMNTEAFF. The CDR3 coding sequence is TGTGCCGGCCGACAGGTGCCCGCGATGAACACTGAAGCTTTCTTT.

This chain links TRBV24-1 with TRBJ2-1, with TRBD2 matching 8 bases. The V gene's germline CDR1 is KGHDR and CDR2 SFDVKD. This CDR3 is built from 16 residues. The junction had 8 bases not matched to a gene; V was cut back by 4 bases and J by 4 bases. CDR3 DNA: TGTGCCACCAGTGACCCTCGGGGGGGGACGTACAATGAGCAGTTCTTC. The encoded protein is CATSDPRGGTYNEQFF.

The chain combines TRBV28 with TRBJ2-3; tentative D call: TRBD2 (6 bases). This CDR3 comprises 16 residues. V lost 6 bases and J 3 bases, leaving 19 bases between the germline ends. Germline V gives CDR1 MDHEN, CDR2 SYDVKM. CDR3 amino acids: CASSVSGGPGTDTQYF. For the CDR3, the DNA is TGTGCCAGCAGCGTATCAGGAGGGCCGGGTACAGATACGCAGTATTTT.

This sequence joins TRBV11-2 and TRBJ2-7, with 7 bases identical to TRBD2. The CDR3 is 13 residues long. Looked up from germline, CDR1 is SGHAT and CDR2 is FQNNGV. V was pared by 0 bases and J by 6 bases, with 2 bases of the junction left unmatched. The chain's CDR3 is CASSLDPSGEQYF. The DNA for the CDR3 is TGTGCCAGCAGCTTAGACCCTAGCGGCGAGCAGTACTTC.

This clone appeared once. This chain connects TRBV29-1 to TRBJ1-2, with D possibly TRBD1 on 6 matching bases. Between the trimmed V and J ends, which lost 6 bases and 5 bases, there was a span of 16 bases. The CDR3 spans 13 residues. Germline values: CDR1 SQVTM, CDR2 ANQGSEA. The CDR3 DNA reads TGCAGCGTCTCGAGCGGGAGGGGGTATGGCTACACCTTC. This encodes CSVSSGRGYGYTF.

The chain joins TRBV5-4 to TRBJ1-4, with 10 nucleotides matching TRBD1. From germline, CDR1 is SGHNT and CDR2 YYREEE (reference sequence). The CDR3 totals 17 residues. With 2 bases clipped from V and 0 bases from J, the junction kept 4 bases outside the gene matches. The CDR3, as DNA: TGTGCCAGCAGCTTAGGGGGGACAGGGGCAACTAATGAAAAACTGTTTTTT. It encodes CASSLGGTGATNEKLFF.

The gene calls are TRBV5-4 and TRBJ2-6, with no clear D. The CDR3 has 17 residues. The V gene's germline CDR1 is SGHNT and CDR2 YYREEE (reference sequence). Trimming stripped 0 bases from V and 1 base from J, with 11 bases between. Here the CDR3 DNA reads TGTGCCAGCAGCTTGGGTCGGGTCTTATCTGGGGCCAACGTCCTGACTTTC. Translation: CASSLGRVLSGANVLTF.